This record looks at one T cell receptor beta chain sequence and its context. This clone was seen a handful of times. The target of this receptor is not known. Per-base quality was not reported, and no clone a single base away is much larger than it. Unmatched junction bases come to 10, with V trimmed by 1 base and J by 9 bases. The germline V gene yields LGHNA for CDR1 and YSLEER for CDR2. Inclusive of the bounding cysteine and phenylalanine, the CDR3 is 16 residues long. Only the CDR3 DNA is retained, 48 bases long and in frame from the first base. What this sample's time point label stands for: pretreatment peripheral blood. The cohort included 29 patients with locally advanced or metastatic urothelial carcinoma who were treated at Memorial Sloan Kettering on a trial protocol. Peripheral blood mononuclear cells were collected from each patient pretreatment and during treatment, giving between 1 and 8 total time points per patient. The Qiagen DNeasy Blood extraction kit was used to purify genomic DNA from total PBMCs and tumor samples. Collected pretreatment and during treatment, PBMCs were isolated and stored as previously described.

To estimate absolute template abundance from read counts, synthetic TCR analog templates were spiked into each PCR. The immunoSEQ assay was used to amplify TCRbeta CDR3 regions from genomic DNA with bias-controlled V and J gene primers. Rearranged TCRbeta segments were sequenced at approximately 20X coverage. In the authors' own workflow: Sequencing errors were corrected by clustering and CDR3s were annotated against IMGT to assign V, D and J genes. Downstream analyses used only productive TCRbeta rearrangements, leaving out any out-of-frame or stop-codon sequences. Clonality was computed as one minus Shannon entropy normalized by the log of the number of unique productive sequences. Fisher's exact test with Benjamini-Hochberg correction, using a cutoff of adjusted p below 0.01, was how clones that differed between time points or between blood and tumor were identified. TCRdb retrieved this table from immuneACCESS and kept in-frame rearrangements only. Not all clones are present; in checked studies, unresolved V genes account for under half, and no reason is known for the remainder. That table furnishes V, J and clone size, whereas the DNA furnished D and trimming. In all, the sample holds fewer than 65,000 clones, and approximately 79% of those were seen once. The ten most abundant clones make up about 3.2% of the sample.

This record belongs to a study of PD-L1 blockade in urothelial cancer (TCRdb year 2017). At the level of the whole study: Therapy was started at some point between 2013 and 2015 for all patients, and atezolizumab 1,200 mg was administered intravenously every 3 weeks. An exploratory multi-omic analysis was conducted of the somatic, immune and clinical correlates of response to PD-L1 blockade with atezolizumab in urothelial cancer. Pretreatment tumor samples, along with matched peripheral blood serially collected before and after atezolizumab treatment, were subjected to TCR sequencing. Blood samples yielded a median of roughly 150,000 T cells and 65,000 to 95,000 unique TCRs, with median clonality roughly 0.085. About 85% of the 29 patients were males with bladder-origin urothelial cancer, and 18 of 29 reported a prior smoking history. Blood samples were analyzed at 3 weeks after treatment start (second dose) and at 6 weeks after treatment start. Under 30 patients had pretreatment blood TCR-seq, 24 had at least one posttreatment blood collection, and 24 had tumor TCR-seq. Whole exome sequencing and RNA sequencing of pretreatment tumors were performed alongside TCR sequencing in the same patients. Durable clinical benefit was defined as a progression-free survival longer than 6 months, and TCR features were additionally tested against progression-free survival and overall survival. Patients had an ECOG performance status of 0 or 1 and had received between 0 and 3 prior chemotherapy regimens. Roughly 9 patients reached durable clinical benefit, while 20 patients did not.

Overall results and qualifications from the work: Because of the small sample size (n ≈ 31) and the many exploratory analyses performed, the results are intended to be regarded as hypothesis-generating. Improved progression-free and overall survival was found to be associated with pretreatment peripheral blood TCR clonality below the median. Greater expansion of tumor-associated TCR clones in peripheral blood 3 weeks after the start of treatment was observed in patients with durable benefit (n of about 24, p = 0.022).

This receptor was taken from a man between 65 and 80 years old with urothelial cancer. The sample consisted of PBMCs, taken around atezolizumab (anti-PD-L1) treatment. The chain joins TRBV4-3 to TRBJ2-1; 9 bases in the middle match TRBD2. The base sequence is TGCGCCAGCAGCCAAGTTAGCGGGGGCGCTGTGGGTGAGCAGTTCTTC. This gives the protein CASSQVSGGAVGEQFF.